The clone carrying this T cell receptor (beta chain) was observed a single time. The source of the sample is a study of cytomegalovirus exposure and HLA in healthy donors. About the study: Among the roughly 380 donors who were genotyped, about 80% fell in the genetic ancestry cluster that is associated with self-reported Caucasian donors.

Amplification used 60 Vbeta primers and 13 Jbeta primers. Profiling relied on immunoSEQ multiplex PCR, and the TCRdb table lists in-frame clones only, not all of them. This table holds about 170,000 clones, approximately 81% found once. The ends were cut back, 7 bases at V and 6 bases at J, with 13 bases in the middle. The CDR3 runs 13 residues. Germline values: CDR1 MDHEN, CDR2 SYDVKM. The sample comprised PBMCs. V usage is TRBV28 and J usage is TRBJ1-5; a possible D gene is TRBD1 (6 bases). The receptor was derived from a man aged 30 to 39 in good health and CMV-seropositive. The DNA of the CDR3 is TGTGCCAGCACCGTGACAGGCGGTCAGCCCCAGCATTTT. Its protein is CASTVTGGQPQHF.